The 25 T cell receptor beta chains below were found in one sample sequenced in a study of cytomegalovirus exposure and HLA in healthy donors. Amplification used 60 Vbeta primers and 13 Jbeta primers. The table came from immunoSEQ multiplex PCR; TCRdb's copy has only in-frame clones and leaves some out. The sample has about 200,000 clones, approximately 78% seen once. Sequenced input: PBMCs. The origin of the receptors is a woman between 40 and 50 years old in good health and CMV-seronegative.

This clone was detected only once. The chain joins TRBV5-1 to TRBJ2-2; 13 bases agree with TRBD2. Germline values: CDR1 SGHRS, CDR2 YFSETQ. The CDR3 is 16 amino acids. Trimming removed 4 bases from V and 4 bases from J; junction bases left unmatched: 4. DNA for the CDR3: TGCGCCAGCAGCCGGGGGACTAGCGGGATCACCGGGGAGCTGTTTTTT. Protein product: CASSRGTSGITGELFF.

The chain carries TRBV6-1 and TRBJ1-1, with D uncertain. Trimming cost V 2 bases and J 5 bases, with 12 bases left between them. Germline assignment: CDR1 MNHNS and CDR2 SASEGT. The CDR3 consists of 14 residues. The DNA of the CDR3 is TGTGCCAGCAGTGAATTTGGACGCGGGACTGAAGCTTTCTTT. It encodes CASSEFGRGTEAFF.

This clone turned up a few times. The chain carries TRBV30 and TRBJ1-4; possibly TRBD1 for D (6 bases). The V end was cut by 3 bases, the J end by 2 bases, with 10 bases between. Looked up from germline, CDR1 is GTSNPN and CDR2 is SVGIG (reference sequence). The CDR3 covers 14 residues. Here the CDR3 DNA reads TGTGCCTGGAGAAAACAGGGTACTAATGAAAAACTGTTTTTT. It is translated as CAWRKQGTNEKLFF.

This chain joins TRBV29-1 and TRBJ2-3, with TRBD2 identical over 12 bases. The V gene end was trimmed by 1 base and the J gene end by 8 bases; junction bases not matched to a gene: 4. The germline gives CDR1 SQVTM, CDR2 ANQGSEA. The CDR3 has 14 residues. The CDR3: CSVEGTSGTFTQYF. The DNA of the CDR3 is TGCAGCGTTGAAGGGACTAGCGGGACTTTTACGCAGTATTTT.

The chain has TRBV19 and TRBJ2-5, with TRBD2 matching over 8 bases. Judging by the DNA end, TRBJ2-7 fits better; the J call may be wrong. Germline V gene sequence: CDR1 LNHDA, CDR2 SQIVND (reference sequence). This CDR3 region has 14 residues. As DNA, the CDR3 is TGTGCCAGCGGGAGGGGCGCAGGGTCCTACGAGCAGTACTTC. Residues: CASGRGAGSYEQYF.

This rearrangement joins TRBV27 to TRBJ2-7; 10 bases line up with TRBD2. The CDR3 extends over 15 amino acids. Germline CDR1 is MNHEY and CDR2 is SMNVEV (reference sequence). With V trimmed by 0 bases and J by 5 bases, 4 bases remained unmatched. This chain's CDR3 is CASSLSGAGGNEQYF. CDR3 DNA sequence: TGTGCCAGCAGTTTATCGGGAGCGGGAGGGAACGAGCAGTACTTC.

CDR3 DNA sequence: TGTGCCATCAGCGGGAGCGGTGACGAGCAGTACTTC. Translated, it gives CAISGSGDEQYF. The chain links TRBV10-3 to TRBJ2-7, with a possible D match to TRBD2 (6 bases). The germline CDR1 and CDR2 sequences are ENHRY and SYGVKD. CDR3 length equals 12 residues. V dropped 6 bases and J dropped 5 bases, with 11 bases sitting between them.

The chain joins TRBV5-1 to TRBJ1-3; TRBD1 matches at 9 bases. V lost 4 bases to trimming and J lost 2 bases; unmatched junction nucleotides: 19. The CDR3 length is 20 residues. Germline V lookup: CDR1 SGHRS, CDR2 YFSETQ. Here the CDR3 DNA reads TGCGCCAGCAGCCAGAATCCGGGACAGGGTATAGTTTTCGCTGGAAACACCATATATTTT. This encodes CASSQNPGQGIVFAGNTIYF.

V usage is TRBV19 and J usage is TRBJ2-3; D gene unclear. CDR3 length equals 12 residues. With 6 bases removed from V and 3 bases from J, the gap between germline ends came to 7 bases. Germline CDR1 LNHDA, CDR2 SQIVND (reference sequence). CDR3 DNA: TGTGCCAGTAGCCCAGGTACAGATACGCAGTATTTT. Protein product: CASSPGTDTQYF.

The chain recombines TRBV25-1 with TRBJ1-2; 7 bases align to TRBD1. The CDR3 consists of 13 residues. CDR1 MGHDK and CDR2 SYGVNS come from the germline V gene. V was pared by 4 bases and J by 3 bases, with 2 bases of the junction left unmatched. CDR3 residues: CASSVTGDYGYTF. The CDR3 bases are TGTGCCAGCAGTGTTACAGGGGACTATGGCTACACCTTC.

V usage is TRBV30 and J usage is TRBJ2-5; TRBD2 matches at 9 bases. Germline CDR1 reads GTSNPN; CDR2 reads SVGIG (reference sequence). The CDR3 spans 14 residues. Trimming removed 3 bases from V and 2 bases from J; junction bases left unmatched: 4. The CDR3 nucleotides read TGTGCCTGGAGGGTAGCGGGAGTACAAGAGACCCAGTACTTC. Translating it yields CAWRVAGVQETQYF. Looking up the rest from reference TRBV30 and TRBJ2-5 gives the full variable domain: SQTIHQWPATLVQPVGSPLSLECTVEGTSNPNLYWYRQAAGRGLQLLFYSVGIGQISSEVPQNLSASRPQDRQFILSSKKLLLSDSGFYLCAWRVAGVQETQYFGPGTRLLVL.

Remarks on this clone: This CDR3 is also generated by other DNA sequences in the sample. The gene calls are TRBV5-1 and TRBJ1-2; D perhaps matches TRBD1 (5 bases). V lost 4 bases, J lost 2 bases, and 9 bases lay in between. The CDR3 is made up of 13 amino acids. Germline assignment: CDR1 SGHRS and CDR2 YFSETQ. The CDR3 bases are TGCGCCAGCAGCCCTGGGGGGAACTATGGCTACACCTTC. Amino acids: CASSPGGNYGYTF.

The chain couples TRBV6-5 to TRBJ1-1; 8 positions match TRBD1. CDR3 length: 15 residues. Unmatched junction bases numbered 5, after V lost 5 bases and J lost 0 bases. Germline CDR1 reads MNHEY; CDR2 reads SVGAGI. The CDR3 reads CASSRDRSMNTEAFF. CDR3 DNA: TGTGCCAGCAGTCGGGACAGGAGCATGAACACTGAAGCTTTCTTT.

This chain links TRBV19 with TRBJ2-7; possibly TRBD1 for D (6 bases). The CDR3 contains 15 residues. Trimming took 6 bases from V and 2 from J, leaving 17 bases between them. The germline V gene encodes CDR1 LNHDA and CDR2 SQIVND (reference sequence). The CDR3 sequence is CASSTIGGSTYEQYF. The CDR3 bases are TGTGCCAGTAGCACGATAGGGGGTTCAACCTACGAGCAGTACTTC.

CDR3 amino acids: CASSLGTSSEQFF. In nucleotides, the CDR3 is TGTGCCAGCAGCTTGGGGACTAGCAGTGAGCAGTTCTTC. The genes are TRBV7-9 and TRBJ2-1; TRBD2 aligns across 9 bases. V shed 3 bases and J 9 bases; nucleotides not matched to a gene: 3. The CDR3 extends over 13 amino acids. Per the germline V gene, CDR1 is SEHNR and CDR2 is FQNEAQ (reference sequence).

This chain links TRBV5-1 with TRBJ2-1; D is possibly TRBD1 (6 bases). The germline V and J ends were trimmed by 4 bases and 4 bases, with 18 bases remaining between them. The CDR3 runs to 16 residues. Germline V gives CDR1 SGHRS, CDR2 YFSETQ. CDR3 DNA: TGCGCCAGCAGCACTGTCACAGGGACCCTATACAATGAGCAGTTCTTC. Residues: CASSTVTGTLYNEQFF.

The chain joins TRBV14 to TRBJ1-3, with unresolved D. Trimming took off 4 bases at V and 2 bases at J, with 9 bases between the two ends. This CDR3 has 14 residues. Germline V gene data show CDR1 as SGHDN and CDR2 as FVKESK. The CDR3 coding sequence is TGTGCCAGCAGCCTTCGGGGTACTGGAAACACCATATATTTT. Translation gives CASSLRGTGNTIYF.

V and J are TRBV30 and TRBJ1-5, with D possibly TRBD1 on 6 matching bases. The V end was cut by 7 bases, the J end by 3 bases, with 13 bases between. The CDR3 loop spans 13 amino acids. From germline, CDR1 is GTSNPN and CDR2 SVGIG (reference sequence). The CDR3 sequence: CALDQGNNQPQHF. CDR3 DNA: TGTGCCTTAGATCAGGGGAACAATCAGCCCCAGCATTTT.

The rearrangement links TRBV5-1 to TRBJ2-3; TRBD2 is a possible D gene (5 bases). Trimming left V 3 bases short and J 6 bases short, with 11 bases between. There are 13 residues in the CDR3. Germline CDR1 SGHRS, CDR2 YFSETQ. The CDR3 region is CASSSQSGDTQYF. The CDR3 DNA sequence: TGCGCCAGCAGCTCTCAGTCGGGGGATACGCAGTATTTT.

The chain uses TRBV6-5 and TRBJ1-1, with 7 bases aligning to TRBD1. The CDR3 totals 15 residues. V lost 4 bases and J lost 0; bases outside the gene matches: 5. The germline V gene encodes CDR1 MNHEY and CDR2 SVGAGI. Here the CDR3 reads CASSLVQGLNTEAFF. The CDR3 DNA sequence: TGTGCCAGCAGTTTAGTACAGGGGTTGAACACTGAAGCTTTCTTT.

CDR3 protein: CASSLGRTGGSSTGELFF. As DNA, the CDR3 is TGTGCCAGCAGCTTAGGAAGGACAGGGGGTAGTAGCACCGGGGAGCTGTTTTTT. The chain is built from TRBV7-7 and TRBJ2-2, with TRBD1 matching over 10 bases. There are 18 residues in the CDR3. Germline trimming cut 1 base from V and 4 bases from J; bases unmatched to any gene: 9. Per the germline V gene, CDR1 is SSHAT and CDR2 is FNYEAQ (reference sequence). Full variable domain (missing parts from reference TRBV7-7 and TRBJ2-2): GAGVSQSPRYKVTKRGQDVTLRCDPISSHATLYWYQQALGQGPEFLTYFNYEAQPDKSGLPSDRFSAERPEGSISTLTIQRTEQRDSAMYRCASSLGRTGGSSTGELFFGEGSRLTVL.

This clone was found a few times. This chain uses TRBV6-5 with TRBJ2-7, with D perhaps matching TRBD1 (6 bases). Germline V lookup: CDR1 MNHEY, CDR2 SVGAGI. Trimming took 6 bases from V and 2 from J, leaving 11 bases between them. This CDR3 contains 13 residues. The CDR3 spells CASRQWDTYEQYF. The CDR3 bases are TGTGCCAGCAGGCAATGGGACACCTACGAGCAGTACTTC.

The chain links TRBV21-1 to TRBJ1-4; the table's D call, TRBD1, has no DNA check behind it. TRBV21-1 is deemed a pseudogene. The CDR3 spans 15 residues. Here the CDR3 DNA reads TGTGCCAGCAGACCCTGGACAGGGGAGAATGAAAAACTGTTTTTT. Its translation is CASRPWTGENEKLFF.

The V and J genes are TRBV13 and TRBJ2-1; perhaps TRBD1 as D (7 bases). Germline CDR1 reads PRHDT; CDR2 reads FYEKMQ (reference sequence). The V end lost 6 bases, the J end lost 2 bases, and 11 bases lay between the germline ends. CDR3 size: 14 residues. CDR3 nucleotides: TGTGCCAGCAGGGAGGGGGCCACCTACAATGAGCAGTTCTTC. Translating gives CASREGATYNEQFF.

The chain recombines TRBV9 with TRBJ1-5; D is unresolved. Germline V gives CDR1 SGDLS, CDR2 YYNGEE. The CDR3 runs 13 residues. V lost 4 bases and J 5 bases, leaving 10 bases between the germline ends. DNA for the CDR3: TGTGCCAGCAGCCTATCACTATATCAGCCCCAGCATTTT. Its translation is CASSLSLYQPQHF.